This paragraph covers one TCR beta chain sequence. Its antigen is unidentified. The data stem from a study of beta chain features in type 1 diabetes. The study's findings and limits: An over-representation of cells with high TCR expression could result from cDNA sequencing. VDJ junctions sequenced from type 1 diabetes patients showed fewer insertions and more deletions. TCRB CDR3 length was moderately but significantly reduced in all four CD4+ subsets of Type 1 diabetes patients.

Reverse transcription of all isolated RNA meant that expressed TCRB transcripts were sequenced. Profiled with immunoSEQ multiplex PCR; TCRdb holds only in-frame clones, not every one. Counted here are roughly 50,000 clones, 42% occurring once; the ten biggest clones make up approximately 1.3%. Germline V gene lookup returns CDR1 SGHVS and CDR2 FNYEAQ. Trimming removed 5 bases at V and 1 base at J, with 11 bases between. CDR3 length: 14 amino acids. This chain links TRBV7-6 with TRBJ2-5; a weak D match, TRBD2 (6 bases). Source material: Tregs from blood. The source is a man aged 30 to 45 with type 1 diabetes. Here the CDR3 DNA reads TGTGCCAGCAGCGGTACCGGGGGCCAAGAGACCCAGTACTTC. It codes for CASSGTGGQETQYF. Filled out from reference TRBV7-6 and TRBJ2-5, the complete variable domain reads GAGVSQSPRYKVTKRGQDVALRCDPISGHVSLYWYRQALGQGPEFLTYFNYEAQQDKSGLPNDRFSAERPEGSISTLTIQRTEQRDSAMYRCASSGTGGQETQYFGPGTRLLVL.